This TCR beta chain is drawn from a study of shared clonotypes between healthy human individuals. The CDR3 runs 16 residues. In germline, CDR1 is SGHTA, CDR2 FQGNSA. Losses at the gene ends were 5 bases for V and 0 bases for J; bases not matched to a gene: 8. Data came from immunoSEQ multiplex PCR; TCRdb stores just in-frame clones and leaves some out. This table holds roughly 2 million clones, 95% found once. This clone was detected only once. The chain joins TRBV7-2 to TRBJ1-1; 8 nucleotides line up with TRBD1. The sample taken for sequencing was naive CD4+ T cells sorted from blood. As to subset: CD45RA+ positively selected. The TCR sequence derives from a young man in good health. CDR3 sequence: CASSPRTGQMNTEAFF. CDR3 nucleotides: TGTGCCAGCAGCCCCCGGACAGGGCAAATGAACACTGAAGCTTTCTTT.